What follows are 15 T cell receptor beta chains derived from one specimen sequenced in a study of cytomegalovirus exposure and HLA in healthy donors. PCR used 60 Vbeta primers and 13 Jbeta primers. Profiled with immunoSEQ multiplex PCR; TCRdb holds only in-frame clones, not every one. The sample comprises 150,000 or so clones, around 75% of which are singletons, and roughly 8% rests with the top ten. Material for sequencing was PBMCs. These receptors were taken from a man aged 25-45 years in good health and CMV-seropositive.

The rearrangement links TRBV7-2 to TRBJ2-7; 12 bases map to TRBD1. The CDR3 spans 15 residues. The germline CDR1 and CDR2 sequences are SGHTA and FQGNSA. After removal of 4 bases from V and 3 bases from J, the junction contained 4 bases not matched to a gene. Written as DNA, the CDR3 is TGTGCCAGCAGCTCGGGGACAGGGGGCATCTACGAGCAGTACTTC. It is translated as CASSSGTGGIYEQYF.

The chain recombines TRBV7-2 with TRBJ2-7, with 8 bases lining up with TRBD2. Trimming took 5 bases from V and 3 from J; bases not matched to a gene: 9. The germline gives CDR1 SGHTA, CDR2 FQGNSA. There are 15 residues in the CDR3. The CDR3 DNA sequence: TGTGCCAGCAGCCCCGCGGTAGCGGGGAGCTACGAGCAGTACTTC. Translated: CASSPAVAGSYEQYF.

The chain is built from TRBV5-6 and TRBJ1-3, with 8 nucleotides matching TRBD1. The germline V gene encodes CDR1 SGHDT and CDR2 YYEEEE. Trimming removed 5 bases from V and 1 base from J; junction bases left unmatched: 5. This CDR3 region has 15 residues. The CDR3 region has the DNA TGTGCCAGCAGACCTCAGGGGGCGTCTGGAAACACCATATATTTT. This sequence encodes CASRPQGASGNTIYF.

The chain couples TRBV19 to TRBJ1-5, with D possibly TRBD1 on 5 matching bases. Germline CDR1 is LNHDA and CDR2 is SQIVND (reference sequence). Trimming removed 7 bases at V and 4 bases at J, with 11 bases between. This CDR3 spans 13 amino acids. For the CDR3, the DNA is TGTGCCAGTACCACGGGGGGTAATCAGCCCCAGCATTTT. This sequence encodes CASTTGGNQPQHF.

The rearrangement uses TRBV10-2 and TRBJ1-2; D is possibly TRBD1 (5 bases). Germline V gene data show CDR1 as WSHSY and CDR2 as SAAADI. Trimming pared 3 bases from V and 4 bases from J, leaving 12 bases between. The CDR3 runs to 14 residues. Here the CDR3 reads CASSDTGKAYGYTF. CDR3 in DNA: TGCGCCAGCAGTGACACAGGAAAGGCCTATGGCTACACCTTC.

This chain uses TRBV10-3 with TRBJ2-5; 7 bases fit TRBD2. Germline CDR1 is ENHRY and CDR2 is SYGVKD. The trim removed 3 bases at V and 11 bases at J, leaving 9 bases unmatched. The CDR3 has 13 amino acids. CDR3 nucleotides: TGTGCCATCAGTGATTCTAGCGGAGGTGAGCAGTACTTC. It specifies CAISDSSGGEQYF.

On this clone: One junction end does not reproduce the germline sequence, and a read error may be involved. The chain has TRBV11-2 and TRBJ2-2, with 8 bases matching TRBD1. Germline V gene lookup returns CDR1 SGHAT and CDR2 FQNNGV. This CDR3 has 17 amino acids. Written as DNA, the CDR3 is TGCGCCAGCAGCCCGGGACAGGCTCCCTCGAGGACCGGGGAGCTGTTTTTT. As protein: CASSPGQAPSRTGELFF.

On this clone: Within the sample, other DNA sequences also encode this same CDR3. V gene TRBV19 combines with J gene TRBJ1-1, with D maybe TRBD1 (5 bases). The germline V gene has CDR1 LNHDA and CDR2 SQIVND (reference sequence). The V end lost 2 bases, the J end lost 10 bases, and 14 bases lay between the germline ends. This CDR3 region has 13 residues. The CDR3 nucleotides read TGTGCCAGTAGTATAAGCGGGGCCTTGGGAGCTTTCTTT. Translated: CASSISGALGAFF.

V usage is TRBV7-2 and J usage is TRBJ2-1; 10 bases agree with TRBD2. This CDR3 is 15 amino acids long. With V trimmed by 5 bases and J by 6 bases, 7 bases remained unmatched. The V gene's germline CDR1 is SGHTA and CDR2 FQGNSA. The CDR3 loop is CASSISGGLLNEQFF. The CDR3 region has the DNA TGTGCCAGCAGCATTAGCGGGGGGCTCCTCAATGAGCAGTTCTTC.

The J gene is TRBJ2-3, the V gene TRBV2; 10 nucleotides align to TRBD2. The CDR3 covers 16 residues. CDR1 SNHLY and CDR2 FYNNEI come from the germline V gene. Unmatched junction bases numbered 13, after V lost 8 bases and J lost 5 bases. CDR3 nucleotide sequence: TGTGCCAGCTCCAGGGGAGTAGCGGGGGGCCGAGATACGCAGTATTTT. The encoded protein is CASSRGVAGGRDTQYF.

This chain connects TRBV7-9 to TRBJ2-7; TRBD2 matches at 9 bases. The CDR3 covers 13 residues. The V gene's germline CDR1 is SEHNR and CDR2 FQNEAQ (reference sequence). Trimming at V came to 8 bases and at J to 2 bases, leaving 4 bases not matched to a gene. CDR3 nucleotides: TGTGCCAGCGGGGAGCGGGAGGCCTACGAGCAGTACTTC. Protein: CASGEREAYEQYF.

The chain joins TRBV12-5 to TRBJ2-3, with 12 bases that match TRBD2. Germline CDR1 and CDR2: LGHNT and FRNRAP. V was pared by 7 bases and J by 4 bases, with 6 bases of the junction left unmatched. The CDR3 has 15 amino acids. The CDR3: CASVLAGGQSDTQYF. The CDR3 DNA follows: TGTGCTAGTGTCCTAGCGGGGGGGCAGTCAGATACGCAGTATTTT.

This rearrangement joins TRBV5-6 to TRBJ2-1; D is ambiguous. V lost 1 base to trimming and J lost 4 bases, with 15 bases between them. CDR3 length: 16 residues. CDR1 and CDR2 from the germline V gene are SGHDT and YYEEEE. This CDR3 reads CASSLNSIPYYNEQFF. The CDR3 DNA reads TGTGCCAGCAGCTTGAACTCAATACCTTATTACAATGAGCAGTTCTTC.

This chain links TRBV6-4 with TRBJ1-4, with 10 bases fitting TRBD1. The CDR3 spans 16 residues. J was trimmed by 4 bases and V by 6 bases; bases with no gene match: 8. Germline V gene lookup returns CDR1 MRHNA and CDR2 SNTAGT. DNA for the CDR3: TGTGCCAGCAGCGTCGGGACAGGGGTTCGTAATGAAAAACTGTTTTTT. It is translated as CASSVGTGVRNEKLFF.

This clone was observed a handful of times. The same CDR3 can be traced to other DNA sequences in this sample. The rearrangement uses TRBV19 and TRBJ1-2, with 8 nucleotides matching TRBD1. This CDR3 has 14 amino acids. J gave up 4 bases and V 5 bases, and 6 bases lay outside the gene matches. Germline V CDR1 and CDR2: LNHDA, SQIVND (reference sequence). This chain's CDR3 is CASSVGTGPYGYTF. The CDR3, as DNA: TGTGCCAGTAGTGTCGGGACAGGCCCCTATGGCTACACCTTC.